The following is a T cell receptor beta chain sequence with its context. The sample belongs to a study of OX40 agonist ivuxolimab in advanced cancers. Overall study: Partial response was recorded in three patients: one hepatocellular carcinoma and two cutaneous melanoma cases.

The assay was immunoSEQ multiplex PCR, and TCRdb's table has in-frame clones only and misses some. The table lists under 50,000 clones, around 82% of them singletons. The CDR3 is 15 residues long. Trimming took 4 bases from V and 7 from J; bases not matched to a gene: 10. From germline, CDR1 is GTSNPN and CDR2 SVGIG (reference sequence). The chain couples TRBV30 to TRBJ1-4, with 9 bases identical to TRBD1. This sequence was found in an adult with an advanced solid tumor such as melanoma, head and neck, liver or kidney cancer. The source material was CD4+ or CD8+ T cells sorted from blood, sampled in a trial of the OX40 agonist ivuxolimab. The CDR3 loop is CAWNPGTGMSEKLFF. The CDR3 DNA follows: TGTGCCTGGAATCCAGGGACAGGGATGAGTGAAAAACTGTTTTTT.